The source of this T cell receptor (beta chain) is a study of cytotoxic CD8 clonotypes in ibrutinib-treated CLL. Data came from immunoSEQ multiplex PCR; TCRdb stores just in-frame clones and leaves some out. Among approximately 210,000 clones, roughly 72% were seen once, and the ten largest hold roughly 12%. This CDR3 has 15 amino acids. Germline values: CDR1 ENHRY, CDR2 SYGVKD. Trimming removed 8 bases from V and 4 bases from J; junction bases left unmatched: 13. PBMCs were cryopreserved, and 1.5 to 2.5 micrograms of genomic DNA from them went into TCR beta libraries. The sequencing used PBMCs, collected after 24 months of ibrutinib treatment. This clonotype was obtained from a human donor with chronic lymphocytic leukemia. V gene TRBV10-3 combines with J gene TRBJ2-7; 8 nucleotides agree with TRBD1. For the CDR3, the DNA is TGTGCCATCTCGACTCGGACAGGGTTCCTTTACGAGCAGTACTTC. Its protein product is CAISTRTGFLYEQYF.